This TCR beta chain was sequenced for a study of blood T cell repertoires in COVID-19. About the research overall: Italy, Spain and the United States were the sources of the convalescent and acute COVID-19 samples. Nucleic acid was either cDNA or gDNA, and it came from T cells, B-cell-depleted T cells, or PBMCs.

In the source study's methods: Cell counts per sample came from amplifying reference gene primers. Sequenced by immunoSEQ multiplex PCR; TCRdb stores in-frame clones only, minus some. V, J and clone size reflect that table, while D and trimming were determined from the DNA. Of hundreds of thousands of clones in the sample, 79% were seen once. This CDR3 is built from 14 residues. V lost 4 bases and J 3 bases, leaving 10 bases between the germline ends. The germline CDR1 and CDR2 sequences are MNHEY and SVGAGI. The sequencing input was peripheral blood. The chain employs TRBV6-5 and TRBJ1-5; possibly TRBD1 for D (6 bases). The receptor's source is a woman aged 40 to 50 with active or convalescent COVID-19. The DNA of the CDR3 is TGTGCCAGCAGTTCCGGACAGATCAATCAGCCCCAGCATTTT. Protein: CASSSGQINQPQHF.